This T cell receptor (beta chain) was observed in a study of blood T cell repertoires in COVID-19. Original methodology: How many nucleated cells were present was estimated from reference gene primer amplification. The table came from immunoSEQ multiplex PCR; TCRdb's copy has only in-frame clones and leaves some out. V, J and clone size were drawn from that table, and D and trimming were deduced from the DNA. This sample has about 170,000 clones, with 83% found just once. The V and J ends lost 3 bases and 5 bases, in that order; junction bases with no gene match: 5. Germline CDR1 MDHEN, CDR2 SYDVKM. This CDR3 contains 14 residues.

The gene calls are TRBV28 and TRBJ2-3; 7 bases are shared with TRBD2. Source material: peripheral blood. This receptor was obtained from an elderly woman with acute or convalescent COVID-19. CDR3 in DNA: TGTGCCAGCAGTTTTTCGGGCGGGAGAGATACGCAGTATTTT. It codes for CASSFSGGRDTQYF.